The 11 T cell receptor beta chains reported below all come from one sample, sequenced in a study of T cells in tumors after PD-1 blockade. The protocol was immunoSEQ multiplex PCR, while the TCRdb copy is restricted to in-frame clones and leaves out a portion. This table has around 25,000 clones, roughly 82% appearing once. Here the sequenced sample was PBMCs, taken after anti-PD-1 treatment. The receptors come from a human donor with basal cell carcinoma.

The chain is built from TRBV19 and TRBJ1-5; no firm D call. V lost 1 base, J lost 5 bases, and 6 bases lay in between. CDR3 length: 13 amino acids. Germline V lookup: CDR1 LNHDA, CDR2 SQIVND (reference sequence). The CDR3 protein is CASSIVGDQPQHF. The CDR3 DNA reads TGTGCCAGTAGTATAGTTGGAGATCAGCCCCAGCATTTT.

The chain employs TRBV6-4 and TRBJ1-1; 9 bases fit TRBD1. Per germline, CDR1 MRHNA and CDR2 SNTAGT. Trimming at V came to 8 bases and at J to 5 bases, leaving 6 bases not matched to a gene. The CDR3 length is 13 residues. This chain's CDR3 is CASVGQGGTEAFF. The CDR3 nucleotides read TGTGCCAGCGTGGGACAGGGAGGTACTGAAGCTTTCTTT.

This clone showed up just once. This sequence joins TRBV15 and TRBJ1-6; 9 nucleotides match TRBD1. Trimming removed 7 bases from V and 7 bases from J; junction bases left unmatched: 8. The CDR3 contains 15 residues. CDR1 and CDR2 from the germline V gene are LNHNV and YYDKDF (reference sequence). The DNA for the CDR3 is TGTGCCACCAAGACTGACAGGGGGGGGAATTCACCCCTCCACTTT. It encodes CATKTDRGGNSPLHF.

V usage is TRBV29-1 and J usage is TRBJ2-7; D not resolved. From germline, CDR1 is SQVTM and CDR2 ANQGSEA. V was clipped by 3 bases and J by 7 bases, with 16 bases between them. CDR3 length: 13 amino acids. The CDR3 loop reads CSVETAIKGEQYF. The CDR3, as DNA: TGCAGCGTTGAGACGGCAATCAAAGGTGAGCAGTACTTC.

CDR3 residues: CASSQAQFNEKLFF. DNA of the CDR3: TGCGCCAGCAGCCAAGCCCAGTTTAATGAAAAACTGTTTTTT. The V gene is TRBV4-1, the J gene TRBJ1-4; D uncertain. Germline V gene data show CDR1 as MGHRA and CDR2 as YSYEKL. V was cut by 1 base and J by 4 bases, with 7 bases left in between. This CDR3 has 14 residues.

The chain employs TRBV30 and TRBJ1-1, with D possibly being TRBD1 (5 bases). The V and J ends lost 4 bases and 2 bases respectively, with 20 bases between them. The CDR3 runs 16 residues. Looked up from germline, CDR1 is GTSNPN and CDR2 is SVGIG (reference sequence). CDR3 in DNA: TGTGCCTGGACCCGCGGCTGGGGGAGTCGAAACACTGAAGCTTTCTTT. Translated: CAWTRGWGSRNTEAFF.

This chain uses TRBV7-8 with TRBJ2-7; D may be TRBD1 (5 bases). Trimming left V 5 bases short and J 2 bases short, with 16 bases between. Germline loops: CDR1 SGHVS, CDR2 FQNEAQ. The CDR3 length is 15 residues. CDR3 bases: TGTGCCAGCAGCCTAGGCCCAGGGAAAACCTACGAGCAGTACTTC. This codes for CASSLGPGKTYEQYF. Full variable domain (outside the CDR3, taken from reference TRBV7-8 and TRBJ2-7): GAGVSQSPRYKVAKRGQDVALRCDPISGHVSLFWYQQALGQGPEFLTYFQNEAQLDKSGLPSDRFFAERPEGSVSTLKIQRTQQEDSAVYLCASSLGPGKTYEQYFGPGTRLTVT.

Written as DNA, the CDR3 is TGTGCCAGCAGTCTTTCTGGGGGGGGGCCCTCCGAGCAGTTCTTC. Translating it yields CASSLSGGGPSEQFF. V is TRBV6-4 and J is TRBJ2-1; tentative D call: TRBD2 (7 bases). This CDR3 is built from 15 residues. CDR1 is MRHNA and CDR2 is SNTAGT in the germline V gene. V lost 5 bases and J lost 10, with 21 bases in between.

The chain carries TRBV10-1 and TRBJ2-3, with 9 bases aligning to TRBD1. V trimming: 3 bases; J trimming: 3 bases; junction bases outside the gene matches: 13. The germline CDR1 and CDR2 sequences are WNHNN and SYGVQD (reference sequence). The CDR3 is made up of 18 amino acids. The CDR3 coding sequence is TGCGCCAGCAGTGATCGTGGCCACAGGGGGCTGTGGACAGATACGCAGTATTTT. This sequence encodes CASSDRGHRGLWTDTQYF.

The rearrangement links TRBV11-3 to TRBJ1-4; D is undetermined. Germline V gives CDR1 SGHNT, CDR2 YENEEA. CDR3 length equals 15 residues. Trimming removed 4 bases from V and 7 bases from J, with 16 bases in between. Written as DNA, the CDR3 is TGTGCCAGCAGCTCGAGACCGGACCTCGGTGAAAAACTGTTTTTT. Protein product: CASSSRPDLGEKLFF.

This chain links TRBV18 with TRBJ1-1; D perhaps matches TRBD1 (6 bases). The CDR3 length is 16 residues. The germline gives CDR1 KGHSH, CDR2 LQKENI. V lost 2 bases and J 4 bases, leaving 17 bases between the germline ends. The CDR3 is CASSPSLSGRGTEAFF. In nucleotides, the CDR3 is TGTGCCAGCTCACCATCTCTTTCCGGCAGGGGCACTGAAGCTTTCTTT.